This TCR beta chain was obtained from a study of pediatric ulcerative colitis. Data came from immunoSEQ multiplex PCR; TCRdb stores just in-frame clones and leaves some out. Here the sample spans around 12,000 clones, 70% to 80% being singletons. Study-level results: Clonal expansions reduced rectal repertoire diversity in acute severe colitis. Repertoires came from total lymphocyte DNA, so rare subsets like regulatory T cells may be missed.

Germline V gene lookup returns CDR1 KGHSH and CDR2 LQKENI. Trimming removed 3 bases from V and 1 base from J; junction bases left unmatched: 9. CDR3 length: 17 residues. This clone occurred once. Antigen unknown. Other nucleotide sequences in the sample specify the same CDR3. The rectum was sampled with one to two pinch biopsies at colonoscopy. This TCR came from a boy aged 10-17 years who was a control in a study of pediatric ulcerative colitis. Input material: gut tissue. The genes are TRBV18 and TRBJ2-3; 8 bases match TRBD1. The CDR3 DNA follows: TGTGCCAGCTCACCTCTACCTGGACAGGGAGGCACAGATACGCAGTATTTT. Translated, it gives CASSPLPGQGGTDTQYF. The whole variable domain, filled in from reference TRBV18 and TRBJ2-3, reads NAGVMQNPRHLVRRRGQEARLRCSPMKGHSHVYWYRQLPEEGLKFMVYLQKENIIDESGMPKERFSAEFPKEGPSILRIQQVVRGDSAAYFCASSPLPGQGGTDTQYFGPGTRLTVL.